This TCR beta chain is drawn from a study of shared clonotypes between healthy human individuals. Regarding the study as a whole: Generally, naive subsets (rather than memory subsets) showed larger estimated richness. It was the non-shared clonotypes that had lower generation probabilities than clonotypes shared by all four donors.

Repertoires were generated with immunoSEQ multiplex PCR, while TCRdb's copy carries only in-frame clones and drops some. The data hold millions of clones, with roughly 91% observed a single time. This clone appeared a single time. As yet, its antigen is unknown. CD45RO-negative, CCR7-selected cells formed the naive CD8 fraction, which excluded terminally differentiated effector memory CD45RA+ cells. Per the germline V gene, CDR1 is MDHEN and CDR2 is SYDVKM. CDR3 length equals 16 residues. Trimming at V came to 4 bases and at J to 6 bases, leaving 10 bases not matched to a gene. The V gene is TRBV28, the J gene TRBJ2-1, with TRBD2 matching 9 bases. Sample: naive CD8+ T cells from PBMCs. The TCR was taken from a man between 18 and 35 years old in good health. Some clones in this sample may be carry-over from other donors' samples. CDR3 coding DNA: TGTGCCAGCAGTTCCCTCTTTAGCGGGAGCGGCAATGAGCAGTTCTTC. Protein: CASSSLFSGSGNEQFF.